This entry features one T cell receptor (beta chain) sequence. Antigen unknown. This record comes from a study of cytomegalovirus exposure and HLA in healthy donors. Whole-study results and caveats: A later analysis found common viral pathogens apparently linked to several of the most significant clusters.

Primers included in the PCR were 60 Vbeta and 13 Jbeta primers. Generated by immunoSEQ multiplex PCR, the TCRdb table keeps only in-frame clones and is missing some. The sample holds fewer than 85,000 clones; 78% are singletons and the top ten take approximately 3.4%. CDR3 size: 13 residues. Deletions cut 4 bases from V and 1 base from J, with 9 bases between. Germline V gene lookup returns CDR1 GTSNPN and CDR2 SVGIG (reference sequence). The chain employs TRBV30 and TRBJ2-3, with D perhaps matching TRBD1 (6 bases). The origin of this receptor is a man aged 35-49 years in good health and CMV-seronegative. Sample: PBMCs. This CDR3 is CAWTRQGTDTQYF. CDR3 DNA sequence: TGTGCCTGGACCAGACAGGGCACAGATACGCAGTATTTT. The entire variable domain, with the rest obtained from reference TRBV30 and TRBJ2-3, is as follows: SQTIHQWPATLVQPVGSPLSLECTVEGTSNPNLYWYRQAAGRGLQLLFYSVGIGQISSEVPQNLSASRPQDRQFILSSKKLLLSDSGFYLCAWTRQGTDTQYFGPGTRLTVL.